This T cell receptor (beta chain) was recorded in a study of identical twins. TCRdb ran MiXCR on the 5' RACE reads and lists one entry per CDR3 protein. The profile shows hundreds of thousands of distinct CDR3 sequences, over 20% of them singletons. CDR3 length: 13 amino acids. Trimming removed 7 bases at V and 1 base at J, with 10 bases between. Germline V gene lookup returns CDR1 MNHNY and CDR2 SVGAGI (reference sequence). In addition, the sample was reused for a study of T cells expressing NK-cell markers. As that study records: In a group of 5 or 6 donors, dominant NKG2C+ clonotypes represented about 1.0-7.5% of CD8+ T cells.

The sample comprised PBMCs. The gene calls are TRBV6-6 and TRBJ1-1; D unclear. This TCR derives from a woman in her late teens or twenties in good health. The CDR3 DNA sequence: TGTGCCAGCATCGAGGCAGGGAACACTGAAGCTTTCTTT. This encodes CASIEAGNTEAFF.